The source of this T cell receptor beta chain is a study of T cell responses to AZD1222 COVID-19 vaccine. Per the germline V gene, CDR1 is SEHNR and CDR2 is FQNEAQ (reference sequence). The CDR3 is made up of 10 amino acids. The V gene lost 8 bases and the J gene lost 6 bases, with 8 bases spanning the gap. Sequenced by immunoSEQ multiplex PCR; TCRdb stores in-frame clones only, minus some. The sample has 120,000 to 150,000 clones; roughly nine tenths are singletons. The receptor was derived from an adult who received the MenACWY meningococcal vaccine as a control. V and J are TRBV7-9 and TRBJ2-7; D is possibly TRBD2 (5 bases). Specimen: peripheral blood, collected 28 days after the second dose of the MenACWY control vaccine. CDR3 sequence: CASGGGEQYF. The CDR3, as DNA: TGTGCCAGCGGCGGAGGCGAGCAGTACTTC.